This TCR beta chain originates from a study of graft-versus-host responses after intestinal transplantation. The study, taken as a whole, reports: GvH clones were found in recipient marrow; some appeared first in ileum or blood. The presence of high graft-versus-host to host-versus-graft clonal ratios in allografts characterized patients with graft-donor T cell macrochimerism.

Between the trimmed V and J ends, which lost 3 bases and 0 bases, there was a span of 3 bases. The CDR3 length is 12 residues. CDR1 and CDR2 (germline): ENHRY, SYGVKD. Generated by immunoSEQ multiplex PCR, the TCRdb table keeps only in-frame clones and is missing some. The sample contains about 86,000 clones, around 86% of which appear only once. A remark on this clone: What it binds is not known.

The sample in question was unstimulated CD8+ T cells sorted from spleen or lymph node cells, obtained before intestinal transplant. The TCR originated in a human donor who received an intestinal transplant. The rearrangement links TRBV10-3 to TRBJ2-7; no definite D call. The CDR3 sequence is CAISDYSYEQYF. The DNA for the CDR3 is TGTGCCATCAGTGACTACTCCTACGAGCAGTACTTC.